Described below is a single T cell receptor (beta chain) sequence and its context. The data stem from a study of T cell changes during pregnancy in multiple sclerosis. TCRdb keeps only in-frame clones here, not all; method: immunoSEQ multiplex PCR. The profile shows 30,000 to 40,000 clones, under 95% of them singletons. Sequencing was performed on CD4+ T cells from peripheral blood mononuclear cells, taken in the third trimester of pregnancy. The TCR comes from a female donor with multiple sclerosis, enrolled in a pregnancy study.

CDR3: CASSLAANSYNSPLHF. In DNA form, the CDR3 reads TGCGCCAGCAGCTTGGCAGCGAACTCCTATAATTCACCCCTCCACTTT. This rearrangement joins TRBV5-1 to TRBJ1-6; no reliable D call. Trimming shortened V by 0 bases and J by 0 bases, and 7 bases separated the two germline ends. The CDR3 extends over 16 amino acids. Germline V CDR1 and CDR2: SGHRS, YFSETQ. Looking up the rest from reference TRBV5-1 and TRBJ1-6 gives the full variable domain: KAGVTQTPRYLIKTRGQQVTLSCSPISGHRSVSWYQQTPGQGLQFLFEYFSETQRNKGNFPGRFSGRQFSNSRSEMNVSTLELGDSALYLCASSLAANSYNSPLHFGNGTRLTVT.